The source of this T cell receptor (beta chain) is a study of CD8+CD57+ T cells in acquired aplastic anemia. This clonotype appeared many times. Sequenced patients had shown CD8+CD57+ cell expansion by flow cytometry. The ends lost 0 bases at V and 3 bases at J; junction bases unmatched: 2. Germline V gene data show CDR1 as DFQATT and CDR2 as SNEGSKA (reference sequence). This CDR3 is 14 amino acids long. Genomic DNA acted as the template from which TCR beta VDJ combination and CDR3 sequence profiling were carried out. From the reads, TCRdb called clonotypes with MiXCR, one entry per CDR3 protein. This sample has about 470,000 distinct CDR3 sequences, with over 25% found just once.

J is TRBJ1-5 and V is TRBV20-1; 7 bases line up with TRBD1. This sequence was found in a human donor with aplastic anemia. The sample was sorted CD4+, CD8+, or CD8+CD57+ T cells (not recorded which) from PBMCs. In DNA form, the CDR3 reads TGCAGTGCTAGAGAGGGGACAGCCAATCAGCCCCAGCATTTT. It yields the protein CSAREGTANQPQHF.